This T cell receptor beta chain came from a study of T-cell memory formation after mild COVID-19. This CDR3 has 15 residues. CDR1 is DFQATT and CDR2 is SNEGSKA in the germline V gene (reference sequence). Germline trimming cut 4 bases from V and 3 bases from J; bases unmatched to any gene: 6. Overall study results and limits: The study found contracting CD4+ clones mainly in CM and EM and contracting CD8+ clones in EMRA.

Comment on this clonotype: Its specificity is unknown.

TCRdb independently ran MiXCR on the 5' RACE reads; one entry per CDR3 protein. The repertoire holds 300,000 to 350,000 distinct CDR3 sequences, 14% seen once, with roughly 21% in the top ten. The sample taken for sequencing was PBMCs or a T cell subset sorted from them (not recorded which). The chain carries TRBV20-1 and TRBJ2-1; TRBD2 agrees at 10 bases. This clonotype was obtained from a man younger than 35 who had mild COVID-19 (a few samples of this study predate the infection). Cell type and time point are not known. CDR3 nucleotides: TGCAGTGCTACGGCTAGCGGGGGCCTCTACAATGAGCAGTTCTTC. Its translation: CSATASGGLYNEQFF.